The T cell receptor beta chain described here comes from a study of T-cell memory formation after mild COVID-19. Study-level results: SARS-CoV-2 specificity of second-wave clones peaking day 37 was unconfirmed. Detection of some responders pre-infection suggested pre-existing cross-reactive memory T cells participated. Contracting CD8+ clones were enriched in EMRA, CD4+ mainly in CM and EM.

Germline V gives CDR1 SEHNR, CDR2 FQNEAQ (reference sequence). V shed 5 bases and J shed 7 bases, with 11 bases lying between them. This CDR3 is 12 amino acids long. Constant-segment primers served in 5'RACE that generated TCR alpha and TCR beta cDNA libraries bearing sample barcodes and UMIs. One entry per CDR3 protein results from TCRdb running MiXCR on the 5' RACE reads. The table lists about 560,000 distinct CDR3 sequences, roughly a sixth of them singletons. With respect to this clonotype: Its antigen is undetermined.

This TCR derives from an adult woman who had mild COVID-19 (a few samples of this study predate the infection). Cell type and time point are not known. The rearrangement joins TRBV7-9 to TRBJ1-1, with a tentative D call TRBD1 (6 bases). Material: PBMCs or a T cell subset sorted from them (not recorded which). CDR3 residues: CASSGRTVEAFF. Written as DNA, the CDR3 is TGTGCCAGCAGCGGCAGGACAGTTGAAGCTTTCTTT.